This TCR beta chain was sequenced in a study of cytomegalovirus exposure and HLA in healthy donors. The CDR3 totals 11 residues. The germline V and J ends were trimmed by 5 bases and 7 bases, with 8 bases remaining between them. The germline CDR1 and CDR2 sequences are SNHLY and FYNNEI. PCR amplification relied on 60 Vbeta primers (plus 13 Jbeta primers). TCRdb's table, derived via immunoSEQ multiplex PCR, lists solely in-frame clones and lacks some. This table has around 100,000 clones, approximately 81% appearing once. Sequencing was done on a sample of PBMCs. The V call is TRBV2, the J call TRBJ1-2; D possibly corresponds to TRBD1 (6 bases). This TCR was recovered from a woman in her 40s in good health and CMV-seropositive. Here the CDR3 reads CASSLDSGYTF. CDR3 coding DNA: TGTGCCAGCAGTTTGGACAGTGGCTACACCTTC.